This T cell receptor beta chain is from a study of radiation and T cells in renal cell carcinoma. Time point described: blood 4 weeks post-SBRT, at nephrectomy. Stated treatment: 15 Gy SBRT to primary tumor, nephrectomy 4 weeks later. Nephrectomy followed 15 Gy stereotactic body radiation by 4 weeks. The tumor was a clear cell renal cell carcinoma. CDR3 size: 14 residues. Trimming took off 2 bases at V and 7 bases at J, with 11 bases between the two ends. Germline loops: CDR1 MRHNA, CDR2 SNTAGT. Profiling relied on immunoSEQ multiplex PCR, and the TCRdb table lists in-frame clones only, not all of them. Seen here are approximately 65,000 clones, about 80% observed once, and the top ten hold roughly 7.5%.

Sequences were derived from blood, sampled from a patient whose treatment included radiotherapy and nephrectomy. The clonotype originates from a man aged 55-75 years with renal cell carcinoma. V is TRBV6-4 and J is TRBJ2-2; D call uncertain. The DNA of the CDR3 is TGTGCCAGCAGTGACCCGACTTGGGGCGGGGAGCTGTTTTTT. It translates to CASSDPTWGGELFF.